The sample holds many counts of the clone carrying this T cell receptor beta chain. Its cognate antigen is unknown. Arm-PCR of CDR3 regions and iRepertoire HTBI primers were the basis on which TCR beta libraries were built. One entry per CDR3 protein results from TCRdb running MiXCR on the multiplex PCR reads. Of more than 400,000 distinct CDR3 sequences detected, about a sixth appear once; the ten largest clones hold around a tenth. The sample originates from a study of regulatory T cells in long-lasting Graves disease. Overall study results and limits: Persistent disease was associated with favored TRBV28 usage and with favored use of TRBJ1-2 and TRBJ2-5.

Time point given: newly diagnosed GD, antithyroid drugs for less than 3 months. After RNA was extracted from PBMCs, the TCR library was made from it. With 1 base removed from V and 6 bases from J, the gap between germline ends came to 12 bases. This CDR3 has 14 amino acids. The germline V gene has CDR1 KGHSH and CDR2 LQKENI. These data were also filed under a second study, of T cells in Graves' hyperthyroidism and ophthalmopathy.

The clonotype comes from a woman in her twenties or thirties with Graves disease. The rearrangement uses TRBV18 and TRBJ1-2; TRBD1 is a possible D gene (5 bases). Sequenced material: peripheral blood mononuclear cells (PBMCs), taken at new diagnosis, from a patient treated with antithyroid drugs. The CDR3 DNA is TGTGCCAGCTCACCACGGGCCGCAGGGAATGGCTACACCTTC. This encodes CASSPRAAGNGYTF.